These T cell receptor beta chains were read from a single sample in a study of blood T cell repertoires in COVID-19. The assay was immunoSEQ multiplex PCR, and TCRdb's table has in-frame clones only and misses some. The table shows approximately 310,000 clones, with around 87% occurring only once. Sequencing was performed on peripheral blood. The source is a man aged 45-65 years with active or convalescent COVID-19. Both conserved end residues are part of each CDR3. A D gene is named only where the DNA matches it firmly. Part of the rows lack a size; the others show once, few, many or a class for expanded clones.

v_gene	d_gene	j_gene	abundance	CDR3nt	CDR3aa
TRBV18	NA	TRBJ1-4	NA	TGTGCCAGCTCACCACTCGACATCACAACTAATGAAAAACTGTTTTTT	CASSPLDITTNEKLFF
TRBV7-2	NA	TRBJ1-4	NA	TGTGCCAGCTCAGTCAATCCTAATGAAAAACTGTTTTTT	CASSVNPNEKLFF
TRBV2	TRBD2	TRBJ2-2	NA	TGTGCCAGCAGCGCCCGGGGGGGAGCCGGGGAGCTGTTTTTT	CASSARGGAGELFF
TRBV12-3/TRBV12-4	NA	TRBJ1-2	NA	TGTGCCAGCAGCCACAGGGACTATGGCTACACCTTC	CASSHRDYGYTF
TRBV7-2	NA	TRBJ2-2	NA	TGTGCCAGCAGCCCTAGGGCAGGGGCCCCAGAGCTGTTTTTT	CASSPRAGAPELFF
TRBV5-6	NA	TRBJ2-1	NA	TGTGCCAGCAGCTTGGCGGGGGGCATATACAATGAGCAGTTCTTC	CASSLAGGIYNEQFF
TRBV12-3/TRBV12-4	NA	TRBJ1-2	NA	TGTGCCAGCAGTCAACAGGACCTATATGGCTACACCTTC	CASSQQDLYGYTF
TRBV27	TRBD1	TRBJ1-6	NA	TGTGCCAGCAGTTCGTTGGGACAGCAAATAGGGAATTCACCCCTCCACTTT	CASSSLGQQIGNSPLHF
TRBV18	TRBD1	TRBJ2-5	NA	TGTGCCAGCTCACCACCGGGACAGGCATACCAAGAGACCCAGTACTTC	CASSPPGQAYQETQYF
TRBV5-1	TRBD2	TRBJ2-7	NA	TGCGCCAGCAGCTCGGGACTAGCGGGAGGGCCCTACGAGCAGTACTTC	CASSSGLAGGPYEQYF
TRBV19	TRBD1	TRBJ2-5	NA	TGTGCCAGTAGTACGGACAGGGGTGGGCAGACCCAGTACTTC	CASSTDRGGQTQYF
TRBV6-5	NA	TRBJ1-5	NA	TGTGCCAGCTACCCCGGGGGGGTCGGCTATCAGCCCCAGCATTTT	CASYPGGVGYQPQHF
TRBV4-2	TRBD1	TRBJ1-1	once	TGTGCCAGCAGCCAAGATGCGGGGACAGGGATGAGTTTCACTGAAGCTTTCTTT	CASSQDAGTGMSFTEAFF
TRBV6-6	NA	TRBJ2-3	NA	TGTGCCAGCAGTTACTTAGCGACAGATACGCAGTATTTT	CASSYLATDTQYF
TRBV10-3	NA	TRBJ2-5	NA	TGTGCCATCAGTGATGTCTCGGAGACCCAGTACTTC	CAISDVSETQYF
TRBV30	NA	TRBJ2-5	NA	TGTGCCTGGACCCAGAGACTGAGGGAGACCCAGTACTTC	CAWTQRLRETQYF
TRBV3-1/TRBV3-2	TRBD2	TRBJ2-5	few	TGTGCCAGCAGCCAGGATTTAGCGGGGACCATCATTTTGACCCAGTACTTC	CASSQDLAGTIILTQYF
TRBV15	NA	TRBJ1-5	once	TGTGCCACCAGCGACGCGGGGATGGATAGCAATCAGCCCCAGCATTTT	CATSDAGMDSNQPQHF
TRBV19	NA	TRBJ1-1	NA	TGTGCCAGTAGTCGCACGACAGTCCCGTATGGGAACACTGAAGCTTTCTTT	CASSRTTVPYGNTEAFF
TRBV11-2	NA	TRBJ2-5	NA	TGTGCCAGCAGCTCCCTCGGGACTTTTCAAGAGACCCAGTACTTC	CASSSLGTFQETQYF
TRBV2	TRBD1	TRBJ1-1	NA	TGTGCCAGCAGCGCGAACACAGGGGGTGGGCCGGGCACTGAAGCTTTCTTT	CASSANTGGGPGTEAFF
TRBV19	NA	TRBJ1-6	NA	TGTGCCAGTAGTATAGATAGAGGGCAGGGGAATTCACCCCTCCACTTT	CASSIDRGQGNSPLHF
TRBV5-6	TRBD1	TRBJ1-2	NA	TGTGCCAGCAGCCCGTACCAGACAGGGACATATGGCTACACCTTC	CASSPYQTGTYGYTF
TRBV27	TRBD1	TRBJ1-1	few	TGTGCCAGCAGTTTCCGAACACGGACAGGGGGTAACACTGAAGCTTTCTTT	CASSFRTRTGGNTEAFF
TRBV11-2	TRBD1	TRBJ1-5	NA	TGTGCCAGCAGCCTACAGGGGGTGGGCAATCAGCCCCAGCATTTT	CASSLQGVGNQPQHF
TRBV4-2	NA	TRBJ1-6	NA	TGTGCCAGCAGCTCTATGACAGAGAATTCACCCCTCCACTTT	CASSSMTENSPLHF
TRBV6-5	TRBD1	TRBJ1-3	NA	TGTGCCAGCAACCGGGACAGGGACTCTGGAAACACCATATATTTT	CASNRDRDSGNTIYF
TRBV27	TRBD1	TRBJ2-7	NA	TGTGCCAGCAGTTTATCGATACGGACAGGGAGACACTACGAGCAGTACTTC	CASSLSIRTGRHYEQYF
TRBV30	NA	TRBJ1-2	NA	TGTGCCTGGAGCGCCGCCCCGGGAGGGGATGGCTACACCTTC	CAWSAAPGGDGYTF
TRBV18	TRBD1	TRBJ1-3	NA	TGTGCCAGCTCGGAGGGGACAGCAAATGGAAACACCATATATTTT	CASSEGTANGNTIYF
TRBV18	TRBD1	TRBJ1-2	NA	TGTGCCAGCTCATCGCTTACCGGGACAGGCCCTGTCCTAGGCTATGGCTACACCTTC	CASSSLTGTGPVLGYGYTF
TRBV7-2	TRBD1	TRBJ2-7	NA	TGTGCCAGCAGCTTAGTAGCAGGGGGCTCCTACGAGCAGTACTTC	CASSLVAGGSYEQYF
TRBV6-5	TRBD2	TRBJ2-1	NA	TGTGCCAGCAGTTATTTACTAGCGGGAAGTGGCGGTGAGCAGTTCTTC	CASSYLLAGSGGEQFF
TRBV2	NA	TRBJ1-4	NA	TGTGCCAGCCAAACAGAGGAAAAACTGTTTTTT	CASQTEEKLFF
TRBV10-3	TRBD2	TRBJ2-7	NA	TGTGCCACCCGGGGGCTAGCGGGGACCTACGAGCAGTACTTC	CATRGLAGTYEQYF
TRBV6-1	NA	TRBJ2-3	NA	TGTGCCAGCAGTGAAAGGGGGGGAGGTGCGGGAGATACGCAGTATTTT	CASSERGGGAGDTQYF
TRBV19	NA	TRBJ1-2	NA	TGTGCCAGTAGTCTTGACACGAACTATGGCTACACCTTC	CASSLDTNYGYTF
TRBV6-5	NA	TRBJ1-1	NA	TGTGCCAGCAGTTCTCTCAGGGCGTCGGCTGAAGCTTTCTTT	CASSSLRASAEAFF
TRBV12-3/TRBV12-4	NA	TRBJ1-2	NA	TGTGCCAGCAGACTTGACAGCGGCTACACCTTC	CASRLDSGYTF
TRBV6-2/TRBV6-3	TRBD1	TRBJ1-4	NA	TGTGCCAGCAGTTACGATCAGGGGGCGCCTGAAAAACTGTTTTTT	CASSYDQGAPEKLFF
TRBV2	TRBD2	TRBJ2-7	NA	TGTGCCAGCAGTGAATCCCTAGCGGGAGGGTCGGAGCAGTACTTC	CASSESLAGGSEQYF
TRBV2	TRBD2	TRBJ2-1	NA	TGTGCCAGCCATAAAGAGCGGGAGAGCTCCTACAATGAGCAGTTCTTC	CASHKERESSYNEQFF
TRBV28	NA	TRBJ1-1	NA	TGTGCCAGCAGAAACCCCTCAGCGGAGATCACTGAAGCTTTCTTT	CASRNPSAEITEAFF
TRBV28	TRBD1	TRBJ1-3	NA	TGTGCCAGCATAGGAACAGGGGCTGGAAACACCATATATTTT	CASIGTGAGNTIYF
TRBV6-5	NA	TRBJ1-4	few	TGTGCCAGCAGTTACAGCGGGACGGACTTCAATGAAAAACTGTTTTTT	CASSYSGTDFNEKLFF
TRBV7-9	TRBD1	TRBJ2-3	NA	TGTGCCAGCAGCTTGACAACAGGGGAAGATACGCAGTATTTT	CASSLTTGEDTQYF
TRBV28	TRBD2	TRBJ2-3	NA	TGTGCCAGCAGACCGACTAGCGGGGAACGGGATACGCAGTATTTT	CASRPTSGERDTQYF
TRBV9	NA	TRBJ1-4	NA	TGTGCCAGCAGCGTAGGTCAGAACGAAAAACTGTTTTTT	CASSVGQNEKLFF
TRBV19	TRBD2	TRBJ2-1	NA	TGTGCCAGTGGCATGGGGGGGAACTCCTACAATGAGCAGTTCTTC	CASGMGGNSYNEQFF
TRBV28	NA	TRBJ1-1	NA	TGTGCCAGCAGTTTAGCCCTAGGGGTGAACACTGAAGCTTTCTTT	CASSLALGVNTEAFF
TRBV3-1/TRBV3-2	NA	TRBJ1-6	NA	TGTGCCAGCAGCCAAGCGGGGGGAAACTCCTATAATTCACCCCTCCACTTT	CASSQAGGNSYNSPLHF
TRBV19	NA	TRBJ1-4	NA	TGTGCCAGTACCGTTCGACGGGGTGAAAAACTGTTTTTT	CASTVRRGEKLFF